The clone carrying this T cell receptor (beta chain) has a count of ten or more. Its antigen is still unknown. The iRepertoire nested amplicon-rescue multiplex PCR amplified TCR alpha and beta CDR3s from RNA. TCRdb re-analysed the multiplex PCR reads in MiXCR, keeping a single row per CDR3 protein. The sample holds some 180,000 distinct CDR3 sequences, over 25% seen once. The data were taken from a study of glioma-infiltrating T cells. Broader study findings: Above-expected tissue-blood divergence occurred in all gliomas, most in low-grade ones.

CDR1 is MGHRA and CDR2 is YSYEKL in the germline V gene. CDR3 length: 14 residues. V lost 4 bases and J lost 6, with 13 bases in between. This chain connects TRBV4-1 to TRBJ1-5; maybe TRBD1 (6 bases). The sequenced material came from glioma tissue, nonneoplastic brain tissue, or PBMCs (not recorded which). The source is a human donor with low-grade glioma or glioblastoma, undergoing nonglioma brain surgery, or in good health (not recorded which). CDR3 DNA: TGCGCCAGCAGCCCACTAACAGGGTTTCAGCCCCAGCATTTT. This translates into CASSPLTGFQPQHF.